This T cell receptor beta chain was found in a study of neurological immune-mediated disorders. This clonotype was recorded many times. TCRdb passed the 5' RACE reads through MiXCR, listing each CDR3 protein once. The sample shows more than 45,000 distinct CDR3 sequences, roughly 3.5% of them seen only once. Specimen: PBMCs. The TCR sequence derives from a woman between 25 and 40 years old with multiple sclerosis.

CDR3 sequence: CSARESGRGNEQFF. CDR3 nucleotide sequence: TGCAGTGCTAGAGAGAGCGGGAGGGGGAATGAGCAGTTCTTC. This sequence joins TRBV20-1 and TRBJ2-1, with 10 positions matching TRBD2. CDR1 is DFQATT and CDR2 is SNEGSKA in the germline V gene (reference sequence). The V and J ends lost 0 bases and 7 bases, in that order; junction bases with no gene match: 3. The CDR3 consists of 14 residues.